A selection of T cell receptor beta chains follows, all from one sample in a study of regulatory T cells in long-lasting Graves disease. TCRdb reprocessed the multiplex PCR reads via MiXCR and lists one record per CDR3 protein. The sample holds under 450,000 distinct CDR3 sequences, about 11% seen once. This sample was shared with a second study, whose subject was T cells in Graves' hyperthyroidism and ophthalmopathy.

The material was peripheral blood mononuclear cells (PBMCs), obtained at new diagnosis, from a patient treated with antithyroid drugs. All receptors derive from a woman younger than 35 with Graves disease. Each CDR3 is given with its conserved first and last residue. Clone size, where shown, is once, few, many, or a class for clones that have expanded.

J	V	size	CDR3
TRBJ2-1	TRBV28	many	CASSTPSSYNEQFF
TRBJ2-2	TRBV4-3	many	CASSQDSGGQSAGELFF
TRBJ2-3	TRBV13	many	CASSSPGAGAFIDTQYF
TRBJ1-6	TRBV28	many	CASTLFNSPLHF
TRBJ1-2	TRBV19	few	CASSKVQSYGYTF
TRBJ1-1	TRBV7-9	-	CASSPGGAEAFF
TRBJ2-3	TRBV9	few	CASSVGSDTQYF
TRBJ2-2	TRBV3-1	-	CASSQEERSTGELFF
TRBJ1-4	TRBV7-9	many	CASSLYSYNEKLFF
TRBJ2-1	TRBV3-1	many	CASSRVVPNEQFF
TRBJ2-1	TRBV9	many	CASSPRGGEGEQFF
TRBJ2-2	TRBV3-1	-	CASSQDPLADNTGELFF
TRBJ2-1	TRBV28	many	CASSTGGNRYNEQFF
TRBJ2-2	TRBV20-1	many	CSAMGGSPNTGELFF
TRBJ1-5	TRBV12-3/TRBV12-4	many	CASRRGRRTDQPQHF
TRBJ2-1	TRBV27	few	CASMASGRVEQFF
TRBJ2-1	TRBV6-2/TRBV6-3	few	CASSLRVASLQFF
TRBJ2-1	TRBV3-1	many	CASRPSGGPYNEQFF
TRBJ2-1	TRBV12-3/TRBV12-4	many	CASSLRGQGGIF
TRBJ1-5	TRBV20-1	many	CSATSTAESNQPQHF
TRBJ2-1	TRBV29-1	few	CSVRREYNEQFF
TRBJ2-5	TRBV20-1	many	CSAVRTGLAGVFGGETQYF
TRBJ1-2	TRBV3-1	few	CASSPYPGTEGYTF
TRBJ2-2	TRBV19	many	CASSTTLGRTGELFF
TRBJ1-1	TRBV2	-	CASKDSPNTEAFF
TRBJ1-2	TRBV10-3	-	CATQDSVYGYTF
TRBJ1-3	TRBV30	few	CAWIPLDRPGNTIYF
TRBJ2-2	TRBV3-1	many	CASSQEGRQGNTGELFF
TRBJ2-1	TRBV24-1	-	CATSDQDYNEQFF
TRBJ2-1	TRBV11-1	-	CASSPFPGLAGRSSYNEQFF
TRBJ1-2	TRBV29-1	many	CSVQGGGYGYTF
TRBJ2-1	TRBV20-1	many	CSARSFPDYNEQFF
TRBJ1-2	TRBV25-1	many	CASSDRWGSYGYTF